In its sample, the clone carrying this T cell receptor beta chain was seen once. What it recognizes is unknown. Method: immunoSEQ multiplex PCR; TCRdb's copy keeps in-frame clones and lacks some. The table lists some 80,000 clones, around 85% of them singletons. The sample comes from a study of T cell responses to AZD1222 COVID-19 vaccine. Study-wide findings and caveats: Nearly half of spike-specific TCRs reportedly target variant regions that are unmutated in the B.1.351 and B.1.1.7 variants.

The clonotype comes from an adult in good health. Specimen: peripheral blood, collected on day 0 of AZD1222 vaccination.

The CDR3 reads CASSLMAQTEKLFF. CDR3 sequence (DNA): TGTGCCAGCAGCTTGATGGCGCAGACTGAAAAACTGTTTTTT. V and J are TRBV7-2 and TRBJ1-4; D is unclear. The CDR3 has 14 amino acids. Germline V CDR1 and CDR2: SGHTA, FQGNSA. V was cut by 3 bases and J by 7 bases, with 12 bases left in between.